This entry is about one TCR beta chain. Some clones are missing from TCRdb's copy, which holds only in-frame ones; the method was immunoSEQ multiplex PCR. The repertoire includes tens of thousands of clones, around nine tenths of them detected once, and approximately 1.8% sits in the top ten. This sample was taken from a study of PD-L1 blockade in urothelial cancer. Study summary: Blood analysis was done at 3 weeks (second dose) and 6 weeks after treatment began. The median T cell count in blood samples was 141,255.

CDR1 SGHAT and CDR2 FQNNGV come from the germline V gene. The CDR3 contains 15 residues. Trimming removed 1 base from V and 1 base from J; junction bases left unmatched: 1. The chain combines TRBV11-2 with TRBJ1-5; 7 positions agree with TRBD1. Here the sequenced sample was PBMCs, taken around atezolizumab (anti-PD-L1) treatment. This receptor was identified in a man between 50 and 59 years old with urothelial cancer. The CDR3 sequence is CASSLGDRSNQPQHF. CDR3 coding DNA: TGTGCCAGCAGCTTAGGGGACAGAAGCAATCAGCCCCAGCATTTT.